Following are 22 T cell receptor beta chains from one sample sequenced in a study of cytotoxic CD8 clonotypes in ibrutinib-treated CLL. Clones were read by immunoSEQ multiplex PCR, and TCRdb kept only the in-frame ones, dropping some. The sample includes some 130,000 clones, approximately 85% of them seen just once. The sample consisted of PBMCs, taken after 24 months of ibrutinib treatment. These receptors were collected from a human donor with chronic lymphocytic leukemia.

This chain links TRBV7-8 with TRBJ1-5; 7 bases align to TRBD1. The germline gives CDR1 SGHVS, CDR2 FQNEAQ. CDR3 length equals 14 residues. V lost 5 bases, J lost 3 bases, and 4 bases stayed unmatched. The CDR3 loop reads CASSPTGANQPQHF. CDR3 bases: TGTGCCAGCAGCCCCACAGGGGCCAATCAGCCCCAGCATTTT.

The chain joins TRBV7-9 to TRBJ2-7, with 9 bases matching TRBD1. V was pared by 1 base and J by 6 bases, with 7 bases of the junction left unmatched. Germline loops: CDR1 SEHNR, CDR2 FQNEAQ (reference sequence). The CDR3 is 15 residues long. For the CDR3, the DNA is TGTGCCAGCAGCTTAGGGGGGACAGGGTCGGGCGAGCAGTACTTC. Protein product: CASSLGGTGSGEQYF.

CDR3 sequence (DNA): TGTGCCAGCAGTTCTATAGCGGGGAAAGCCAAAAACATTCAGTACTTC. Amino acid sequence: CASSSIAGKAKNIQYF. The chain employs TRBV6-5 and TRBJ2-4; 8 bases are a match to TRBD2. Germline CDR1 is MNHEY and CDR2 is SVGAGI. V shed 4 bases, J shed 0 bases, and the junction held 5 bases outside the gene matches. The CDR3 contains 16 residues.

The CDR3 nucleotides read TGTGCCAGTAGTGGGAAACTAGCGGGGGGTCACAATGAGCAGTTCTTC. It encodes CASSGKLAGGHNEQFF. V and J are TRBV19 and TRBJ2-1, with TRBD2 matching 12 bases. This CDR3 has 16 residues. CDR1 is LNHDA, CDR2 SQIVND, per germline (reference sequence). V lost 5 bases to trimming and J lost 5 bases; unmatched junction nucleotides: 7.

CDR3 region: CASSPSRGAYEQYF. In DNA form, the CDR3 reads TGCGCCAGCAGCCCTAGTCGGGGGGCCTACGAGCAGTACTTC. This chain connects TRBV4-3 to TRBJ2-7, with TRBD2 identical over 7 bases. The CDR3 length is 14 residues. J was trimmed by 2 bases and V by 4 bases; bases with no gene match: 5. The germline gives CDR1 LGHNA, CDR2 YSLEER.

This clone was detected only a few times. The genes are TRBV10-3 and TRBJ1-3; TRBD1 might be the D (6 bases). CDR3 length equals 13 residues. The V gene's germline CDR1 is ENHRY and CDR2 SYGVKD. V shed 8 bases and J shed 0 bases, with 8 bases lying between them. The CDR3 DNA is TGTGCCATCGGACAGACCTCTGGAAACACCATATATTTT. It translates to CAIGQTSGNTIYF.

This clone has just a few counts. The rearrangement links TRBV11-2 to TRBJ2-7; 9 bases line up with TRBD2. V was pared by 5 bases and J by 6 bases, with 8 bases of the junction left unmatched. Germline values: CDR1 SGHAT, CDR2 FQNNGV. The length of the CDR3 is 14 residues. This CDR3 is CASSPTSGWGEQYF. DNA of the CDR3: TGTGCCAGCAGCCCGACTAGCGGATGGGGCGAGCAGTACTTC.

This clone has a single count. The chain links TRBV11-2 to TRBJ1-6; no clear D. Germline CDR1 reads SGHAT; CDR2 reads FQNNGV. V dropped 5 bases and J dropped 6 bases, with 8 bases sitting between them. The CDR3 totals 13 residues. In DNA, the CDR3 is TGTGCCAGCAGCCTCCCGGTTAATTCACCCCTCCACTTT. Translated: CASSLPVNSPLHF. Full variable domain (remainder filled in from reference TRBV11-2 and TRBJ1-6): EAGVAQSPRYKIIEKRQSVAFWCNPISGHATLYWYQQILGQGPKLLIQFQNNGVVDDSQLPKDRFSAERLKGVDSTLKIQPAKLEDSAVYLCASSLPVNSPLHFGNGTRLTVT.

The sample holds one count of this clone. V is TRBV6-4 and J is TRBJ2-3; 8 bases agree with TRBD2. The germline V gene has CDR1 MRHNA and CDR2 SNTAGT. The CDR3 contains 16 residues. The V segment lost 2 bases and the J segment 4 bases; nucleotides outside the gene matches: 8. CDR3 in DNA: TGTGCCAGCAGTGACGAGGGCGGGAGGAGCCCAGATACGCAGTATTTT. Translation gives CASSDEGGRSPDTQYF.

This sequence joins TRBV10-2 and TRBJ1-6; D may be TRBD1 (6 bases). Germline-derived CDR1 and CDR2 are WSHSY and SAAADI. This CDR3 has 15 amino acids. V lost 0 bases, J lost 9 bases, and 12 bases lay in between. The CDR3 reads CASSESRGQGSPLHF. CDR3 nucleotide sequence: TGCGCCAGCAGTGAGTCGCGGGGGCAGGGTTCACCCCTCCACTTT.

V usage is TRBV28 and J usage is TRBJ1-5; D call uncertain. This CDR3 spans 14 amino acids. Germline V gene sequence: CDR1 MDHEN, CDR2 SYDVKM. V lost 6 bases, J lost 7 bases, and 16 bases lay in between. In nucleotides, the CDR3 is TGTGCCAGCAGCCCCCCCATGGGCGGCCAGCCCCAGCATTTT. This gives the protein CASSPPMGGQPQHF.

CDR3 amino acids: CASSPGTSGGKETQYF. Here the CDR3 DNA reads TGCGCCAGCAGCCCAGGGACTAGCGGGGGTAAAGAGACCCAGTACTTC. The chain employs TRBV5-1 and TRBJ2-5, with 14 bases lining up with TRBD2. The V and J ends lost 4 bases and 3 bases, in that order; junction bases with no gene match: 5. CDR1 and CDR2 (germline): SGHRS, YFSETQ. The CDR3 totals 16 residues.

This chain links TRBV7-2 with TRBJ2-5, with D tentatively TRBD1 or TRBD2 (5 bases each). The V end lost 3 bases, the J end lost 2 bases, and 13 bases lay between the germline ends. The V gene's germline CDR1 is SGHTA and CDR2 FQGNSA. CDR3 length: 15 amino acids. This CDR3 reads CASSFVQGGQETQYF. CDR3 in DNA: TGTGCCAGCAGCTTCGTGCAGGGCGGGCAAGAGACCCAGTACTTC.

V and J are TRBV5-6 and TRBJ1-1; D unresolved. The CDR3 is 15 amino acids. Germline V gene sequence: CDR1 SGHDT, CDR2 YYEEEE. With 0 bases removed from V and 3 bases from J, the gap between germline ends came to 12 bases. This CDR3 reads CASSLAGFEDTEAFF. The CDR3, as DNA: TGTGCCAGCAGCTTGGCTGGCTTTGAAGACACTGAAGCTTTCTTT. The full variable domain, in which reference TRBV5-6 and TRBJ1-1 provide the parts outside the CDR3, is DAGVTQSPTHLIKTRGQQVTLRCSPKSGHDTVSWYQQALGQGPQFIFQYYEEEERQRGNFPDRFSGHQFPNYSSELNVNALLLGDSALYLCASSLAGFEDTEAFFGQGTRLTVV.

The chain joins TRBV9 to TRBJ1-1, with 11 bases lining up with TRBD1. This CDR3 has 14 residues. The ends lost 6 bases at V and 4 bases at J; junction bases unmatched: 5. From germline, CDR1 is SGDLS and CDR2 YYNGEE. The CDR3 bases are TGTGCCAGCAACCTGGGACAGGGGGGCACTGAAGCTTTCTTT. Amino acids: CASNLGQGGTEAFF.

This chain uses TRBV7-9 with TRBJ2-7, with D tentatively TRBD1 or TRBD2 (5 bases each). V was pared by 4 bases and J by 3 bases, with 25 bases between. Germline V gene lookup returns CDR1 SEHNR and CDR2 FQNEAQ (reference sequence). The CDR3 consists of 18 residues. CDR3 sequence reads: CASSSPLMQGPVIYEQYF. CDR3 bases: TGTGCCAGCAGCTCCCCTTTAATGCAGGGACCAGTTATCTACGAGCAGTACTTC.

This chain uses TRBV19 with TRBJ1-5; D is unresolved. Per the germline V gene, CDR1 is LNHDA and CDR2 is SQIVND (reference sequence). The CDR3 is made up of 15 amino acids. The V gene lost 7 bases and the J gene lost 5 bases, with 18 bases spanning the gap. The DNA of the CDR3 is TGTGCCAGTACCCGGACGGAAGTCGGGTATCAGCCCCAGCATTTT. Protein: CASTRTEVGYQPQHF.

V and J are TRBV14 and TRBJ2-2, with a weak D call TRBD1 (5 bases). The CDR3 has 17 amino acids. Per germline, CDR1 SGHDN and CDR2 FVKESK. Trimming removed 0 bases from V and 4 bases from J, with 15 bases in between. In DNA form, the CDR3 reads TGTGCCAGCAGCCAAGATCAAGGGGCAGGGTCCACCGGGGAGCTGTTTTTT. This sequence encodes CASSQDQGAGSTGELFF. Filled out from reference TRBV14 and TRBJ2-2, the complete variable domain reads EAGVTQFPSHSVIEKGQTVTLRCDPISGHDNLYWYRRVMGKEIKFLLHFVKESKQDESGMPNNRFLAERTGGTYSTLKVQPAELEDSGVYFCASSQDQGAGSTGELFFGEGSRLTVL.

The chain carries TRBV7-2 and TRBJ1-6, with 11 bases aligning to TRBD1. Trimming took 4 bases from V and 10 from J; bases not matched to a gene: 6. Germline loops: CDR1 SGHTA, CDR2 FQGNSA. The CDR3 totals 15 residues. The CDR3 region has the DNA TGTGCCAGCAGCTCGGCGGACAGGGGGCGATCACCCCTCCACTTT. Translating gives CASSSADRGRSPLHF.

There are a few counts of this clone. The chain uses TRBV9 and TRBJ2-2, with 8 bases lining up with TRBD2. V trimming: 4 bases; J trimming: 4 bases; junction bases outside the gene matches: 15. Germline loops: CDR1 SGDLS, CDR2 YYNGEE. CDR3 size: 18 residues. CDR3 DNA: TGTGCCAGCAGCCTCACGGCCGTCGCGGGAGGCCCCACCGGGGAGCTGTTTTTT. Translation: CASSLTAVAGGPTGELFF.

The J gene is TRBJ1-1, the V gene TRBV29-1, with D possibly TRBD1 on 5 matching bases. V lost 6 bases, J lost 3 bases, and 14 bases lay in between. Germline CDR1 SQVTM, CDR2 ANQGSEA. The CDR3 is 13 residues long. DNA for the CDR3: TGCAGCGTCGGTGTACAGGCTTACACTGAAGCTTTCTTT. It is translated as CSVGVQAYTEAFF.

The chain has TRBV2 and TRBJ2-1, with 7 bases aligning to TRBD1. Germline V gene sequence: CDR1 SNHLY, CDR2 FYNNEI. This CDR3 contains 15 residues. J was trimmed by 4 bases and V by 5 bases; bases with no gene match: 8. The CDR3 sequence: CASSPDRVGYNEQFF. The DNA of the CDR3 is TGTGCCAGCAGTCCCGACAGGGTGGGGTACAATGAGCAGTTCTTC. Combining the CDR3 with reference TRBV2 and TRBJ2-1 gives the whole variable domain EPEVTQTPSHQVTQMGQEVILRCVPISNHLYFYWYRQILGQKVEFLVSFYNNEISEKSEIFDDQFSVERPDGSNFTLKIRSTKLEDSAMYFCASSPDRVGYNEQFFGPGTRLTVL.